Shown below are 22 T cell receptor beta chains from a single sample sequenced in a study of T cell repertoires in cytomegalovirus infection. TCRdb analysed the reads with MiXCR anew, one entry per CDR3 protein. The sample contains about 740,000 distinct CDR3 sequences, less than 40% of which appear only once. Sequencing was carried out using PBMCs. These receptors came from a human donor in good health (CMV status not recorded). Some clones in this sample may be carry-over from other donors' samples.

This clonotype was counted a few times. This chain joins TRBV4-1 and TRBJ1-5; the D is unclear. The CDR3 runs to 13 residues. Germline CDR1 MGHRA, CDR2 YSYEKL. Trimming left V 2 bases short and J 3 bases short, with 5 bases between. CDR3 sequence reads: CASSQPFNQPQHF. CDR3 coding DNA: TGCGCCAGCAGCCAACCATTCAATCAGCCCCAGCATTTT.

The V gene is TRBV7-2, the J gene TRBJ1-2; maybe TRBD1 (6 bases). In germline, CDR1 is SGHTA, CDR2 FQGNSA. The CDR3 is 14 amino acids. With 1 base removed from V and 6 bases from J, the gap between germline ends came to 12 bases. The CDR3 region has the DNA TGTGCCAGCAGCTTAGAGCGGGGGCGCGATGGCTACACCTTC. Encoded protein: CASSLERGRDGYTF.

As to this clonotype: One end of the junction fails to match germline, which may point to a read error. The chain has TRBV7-9 and TRBJ2-3; 7 bases are a match to TRBD1. The CDR3 covers 14 residues. Germline values: CDR1 SEHNR, CDR2 FQNEAQ (reference sequence). The CDR3 region has the DNA TGTGCCCGCAGTTCCGGACAGGCCGATAATACGCAGTATTTT. Translating gives CARSSGQADNTQYF.

The chain couples TRBV6-6 to TRBJ1-5; 12 bases line up with TRBD1. The CDR3 sequence is 18 residues long. V was pared by 6 bases and J by 5 bases, with 14 bases of the junction left unmatched. CDR1 MNHNY and CDR2 SVGAGI come from the germline V gene (reference sequence). The CDR3 protein is CASSRTGTGGLGDQPQHF. CDR3 nucleotides: TGTGCCAGCAGCCGCACCGGGACAGGGGGCCTGGGCGATCAGCCCCAGCATTTT.

This clonotype was seen more than once but under ten times. The chain joins TRBV28 to TRBJ2-6; possibly TRBD1 or TRBD2 for D (5 bases each). Germline V gives CDR1 MDHEN, CDR2 SYDVKM. This CDR3 is 16 amino acids long. V shed 6 bases and J shed 0 bases, with 12 bases lying between them. DNA of the CDR3: TGTGCCAGCAGCCAAGTGGGGGACTCTGGGGCCAACGTCCTGACTTTC. This gives the protein CASSQVGDSGANVLTF.

The table lists this clonotype with many counts. This rearrangement joins TRBV7-2 to TRBJ1-2; D is ambiguous. This CDR3 has 16 residues. V was clipped by 5 bases and J by 4 bases, with 20 bases between them. CDR1 and CDR2 from the germline V gene are SGHTA and FQGNSA. The CDR3 loop is CASSPGNGRTTYGYTF. Here the CDR3 DNA reads TGTGCCAGCAGCCCCGGGAATGGACGGACTACCTATGGCTACACCTTC.

This clonotype showed up just a few times. V is TRBV29-1 and J is TRBJ1-4; perhaps TRBD1 as D (6 bases). CDR3 length: 14 amino acids. Trimming removed 5 bases at V and 2 bases at J, with 12 bases between. The germline CDR1 and CDR2 sequences are SQVTM and ANQGSEA. The DNA of the CDR3 is TGCAGCGTTTCCAGGGGATTGACTAATGAAAAACTGTTTTTT. Protein product: CSVSRGLTNEKLFF. Variable domain in full (rest from reference TRBV29-1 and TRBJ1-4): SAVISQKPSRDICQRGTSLTIQCQVDSQVTMMFWYRQQPGQSLTLIATANQGSEATYESGFVIDKFPISRPNLTFSTLTVSNMSPEDSSIYLCSVSRGLTNEKLFFGSGTQLSVL.

In its sample, this clonotype was seen a few times. One junction end does not reproduce the germline sequence, and a read error may be involved. CDR3 loop: CASSERQGGEQYF. The CDR3 region has the DNA TGTGCTAGCAGCGAAAGACAGGGAGGCGAGCAGTACTTC. The V gene is TRBV7-7, the J gene TRBJ2-7, with TRBD1 as a possible D gene (7 bases). The CDR3 length is 13 residues. Germline V lookup: CDR1 SSHAT, CDR2 FNYEAQ (reference sequence).

The chain has TRBV4-1 and TRBJ1-5; D is ambiguous. The CDR3 is 18 amino acids. Trimming shortened V by 4 bases and J by 0 bases, and 19 bases separated the two germline ends. CDR1 and CDR2 (germline): MGHRA, YSYEKL. The CDR3 reads CASSPLGIGNYSNQPQHF. The CDR3 DNA sequence: TGCGCCAGCAGCCCCCTCGGGATCGGGAATTATAGCAATCAGCCCCAGCATTTT.

A remark on this clonotype: An end of the junction differs from the germline gene, which may be a read error. This sequence joins TRBV20-1 and TRBJ1-5; D might be TRBD1 (5 bases). Germline V gene sequence: CDR1 DFQATT, CDR2 SNEGSKA (reference sequence). The CDR3 contains 15 residues. Written as DNA, the CDR3 is TGCAGTGCTAGAGTCTCGACAGATAGCAGTCAGCCCCAGCATTTT. Encoded protein: CSARVSTDSSQPQHF.

The rearrangement uses TRBV5-6 and TRBJ2-1; D unclear. In germline, CDR1 is SGHDT, CDR2 YYEEEE. The V and J ends lost 2 bases and 12 bases respectively, with 15 bases between them. The CDR3 has 13 amino acids. This CDR3 reads CASSFWGEARQFF. The CDR3 nucleotides read TGTGCCAGCAGCTTTTGGGGTGAGGCTCGGCAGTTCTTC. The whole variable domain, filled in from reference TRBV5-6 and TRBJ2-1, reads DAGVTQSPTHLIKTRGQQVTLRCSPKSGHDTVSWYQQALGQGPQFIFQYYEEEERQRGNFPDRFSGHQFPNYSSELNVNALLLGDSALYLCASSFWGEARQFFGPGTRLTVL.

This clonotype appeared a few times. This chain uses TRBV6-5 with TRBJ2-3, with D possibly called TRBD1 or TRBD2 (5 bases each). Trimming stripped 2 bases from V and 1 base from J, with 7 bases between. The CDR3 extends over 14 amino acids. In germline, CDR1 is MNHEY, CDR2 SVGAGI. The CDR3 region is CASSYGGRTDTQYF. The CDR3 DNA reads TGTGCCAGCAGTTACGGGGGACGCACAGATACGCAGTATTTT.

The J gene is TRBJ1-1, the V gene TRBV2; D is unresolved. The CDR3 has 12 amino acids. V lost 10 bases, J lost 8 bases, and 17 bases lay in between. Per the germline V gene, CDR1 is SNHLY and CDR2 is FYNNEI. Here the CDR3 reads CATSLRAPEAFF. In DNA, the CDR3 is TGTGCCACCTCGCTTCGGGCACCGGAAGCTTTCTTT.

The chain is built from TRBV6-5 and TRBJ2-1, with D perhaps matching TRBD2 (6 bases). This CDR3 has 18 amino acids. Trimming removed 3 bases from V and 2 bases from J, with 20 bases in between. The germline V gene has CDR1 MNHEY and CDR2 SVGAGI. The CDR3 protein is CASSYSDPSTSPYNEQFF. In DNA, the CDR3 is TGTGCCAGCAGTTATTCCGACCCATCGACTAGTCCCTACAATGAGCAGTTCTTC.

This chain links TRBV11-1 with TRBJ2-7, with 11 nucleotides matching TRBD2. This CDR3 is built from 16 residues. V lost 1 base to trimming and J lost 4 bases; unmatched junction nucleotides: 6. The germline CDR1 and CDR2 sequences are SGHAT and FQDESV (reference sequence). The CDR3, as DNA: TGTGCCAGCAGCTTAGATGGACTAGCGGGCAGATACGAGCAGTACTTC. Residues: CASSLDGLAGRYEQYF.

The chain joins TRBV5-6 to TRBJ2-3; 12 bases align to TRBD1. This CDR3 is 15 amino acids long. The germline V gene has CDR1 SGHDT and CDR2 YYEEEE. With 5 bases clipped from V and 2 bases from J, the junction kept 3 bases outside the gene matches. This CDR3 is CASRPGQGATDTQYF. The CDR3 bases are TGTGCCAGCAGGCCGGGACAGGGGGCCACAGATACGCAGTATTTT.

The chain employs TRBV7-2 and TRBJ2-2; D may match TRBD1 or TRBD2 (5 bases each). The V gene lost 6 bases and the J gene lost 13 bases, with 15 bases spanning the gap. Germline V gene data show CDR1 as SGHTA and CDR2 as FQGNSA. The CDR3 runs 12 residues. The CDR3 protein is CASRWDTGTLFF. For the CDR3, the DNA is TGTGCCAGCAGATGGGATACCGGGACGCTGTTTTTT.

There are many counts of this clonotype. The junction differs from germline at one of its ends, possibly a read error. V gene TRBV12-3 or TRBV12-4 combines with J gene TRBJ1-2, with D perhaps matching TRBD1 (6 bases). The CDR3 consists of 15 residues. This CDR3 is CASSLGGLGNYGYTF. CDR3 sequence (DNA): TGTGCCAGCAGCTTAGGGGGTTTGGGGAACTATGGCTACACCTTC.

This clonotype showed up just a few times. Compared with germline, one end of the junction differs, possibly owing to a read error. The chain is built from TRBV5-8 and TRBJ1-1; D is unresolved. The germline gives CDR1 SGHTS, CDR2 YDEGEE. The CDR3 sequence is 13 residues long. The CDR3 spells CASSSGLRLRAFF. CDR3 DNA: TGCGCCAGCAGCTCAGGTCTCCGCCTTCGTGCTTTCTTT.

The V call is TRBV5-6, the J call TRBJ2-7; D call uncertain. The germline CDR1 and CDR2 sequences are SGHDT and YYEEEE. The CDR3 loop spans 13 amino acids. Deletions cut 2 bases from V and 6 bases from J, with 12 bases between. The CDR3 DNA is TGTGCCAGCAGCTTCGGGTTCGCGGCCGAGCAGTACTTC. Translating it yields CASSFGFAAEQYF.

The V call is TRBV6-6, the J call TRBJ2-3; TRBD1 might be the D (6 bases). The CDR3 is 13 residues long. Germline V lookup: CDR1 MNHNY, CDR2 SVGAGI (reference sequence). The V and J ends lost 5 bases and 6 bases respectively, with 12 bases between them. DNA for the CDR3: TGTGCCAGCAGTGTTAGAAGGGGGGATACGCAGTATTTT. It specifies CASSVRRGDTQYF.

The V and J genes are TRBV7-1 and TRBJ2-1, with D possibly being TRBD2 (5 bases). TRBV7-1 is recorded as an ORF, its role being uncertain. Trimming took 3 bases from V and 3 from J, leaving 12 bases between them. CDR3 length: 15 amino acids. The CDR3 reads CASSSLIRDYNEQFF. CDR3 in DNA: TGTGCCAGCAGCTCCCTCATCCGGGACTACAATGAGCAGTTCTTC.